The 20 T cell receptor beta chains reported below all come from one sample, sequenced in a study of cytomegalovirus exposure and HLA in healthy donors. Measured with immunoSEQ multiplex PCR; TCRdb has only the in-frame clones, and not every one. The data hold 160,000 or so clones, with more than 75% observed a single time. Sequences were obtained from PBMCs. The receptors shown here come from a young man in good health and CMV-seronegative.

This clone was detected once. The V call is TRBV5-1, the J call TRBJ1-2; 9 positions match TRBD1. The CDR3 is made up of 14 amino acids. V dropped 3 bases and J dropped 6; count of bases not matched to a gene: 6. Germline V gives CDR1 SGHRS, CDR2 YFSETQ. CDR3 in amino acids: CASSSTGGADGYTF. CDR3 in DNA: TGCGCCAGCAGCTCCACAGGGGGCGCGGATGGCTACACCTTC.

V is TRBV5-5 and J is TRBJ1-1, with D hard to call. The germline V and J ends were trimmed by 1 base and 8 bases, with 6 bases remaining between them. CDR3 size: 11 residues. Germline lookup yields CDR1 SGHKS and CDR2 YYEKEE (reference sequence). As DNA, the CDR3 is TGTGCCAGCAGCTTGAACGGGGAAGCTTTCTTT. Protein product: CASSLNGEAFF. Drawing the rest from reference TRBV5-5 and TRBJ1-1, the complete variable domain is DAGVTQSPTHLIKTRGQQVTLRCSPISGHKSVSWYQQVLGQGPQFIFQYYEKEERGRGNFPDRFSARQFPNYSSELNVNALLLGDSALYLCASSLNGEAFFGQGTRLTVV.

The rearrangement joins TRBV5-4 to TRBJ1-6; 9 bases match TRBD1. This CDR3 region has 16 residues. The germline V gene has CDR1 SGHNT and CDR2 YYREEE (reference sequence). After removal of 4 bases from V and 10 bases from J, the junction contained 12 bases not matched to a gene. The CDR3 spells CASSQNSQGAGSPLHF. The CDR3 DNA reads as TGTGCCAGCAGCCAAAACTCACAGGGGGCGGGATCACCCCTCCACTTT.

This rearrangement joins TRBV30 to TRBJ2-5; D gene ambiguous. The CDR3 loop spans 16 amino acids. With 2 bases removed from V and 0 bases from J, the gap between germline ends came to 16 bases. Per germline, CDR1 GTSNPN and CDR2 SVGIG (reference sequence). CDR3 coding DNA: TGTGCCTGGAGTTCATTAGGCGGAGATAACCAAGAGACCCAGTACTTC. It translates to CAWSSLGGDNQETQYF.

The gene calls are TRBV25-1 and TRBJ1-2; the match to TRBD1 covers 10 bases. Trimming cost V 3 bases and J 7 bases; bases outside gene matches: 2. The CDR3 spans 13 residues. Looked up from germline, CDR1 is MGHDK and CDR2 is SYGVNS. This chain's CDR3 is CASSDRDRGGYTF. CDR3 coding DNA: TGTGCCAGCAGTGATAGGGACAGGGGTGGCTACACCTTC.

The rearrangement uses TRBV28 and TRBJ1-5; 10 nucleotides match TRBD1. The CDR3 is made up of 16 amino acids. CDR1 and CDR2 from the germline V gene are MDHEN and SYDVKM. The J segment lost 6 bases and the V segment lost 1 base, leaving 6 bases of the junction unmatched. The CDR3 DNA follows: TGTGCCAGCAGTTTATCCGACAGGGGGCGAGGTCAGCCCCAGCATTTT. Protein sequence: CASSLSDRGRGQPQHF.

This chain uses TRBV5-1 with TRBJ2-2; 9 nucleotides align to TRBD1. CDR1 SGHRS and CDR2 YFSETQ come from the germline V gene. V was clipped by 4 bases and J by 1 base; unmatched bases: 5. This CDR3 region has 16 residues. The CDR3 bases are TGCGCCAGCAGCCCCCAGGACAGGGGGAACACCGGGGAGCTGTTTTTT. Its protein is CASSPQDRGNTGELFF.

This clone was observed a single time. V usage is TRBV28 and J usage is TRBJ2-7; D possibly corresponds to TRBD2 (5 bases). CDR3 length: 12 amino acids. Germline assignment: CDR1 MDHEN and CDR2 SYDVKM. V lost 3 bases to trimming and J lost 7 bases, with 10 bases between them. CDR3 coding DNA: TGTGCCAGCAGTTTTGGCTCGGGGGAGCAGTACTTC. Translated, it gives CASSFGSGEQYF.

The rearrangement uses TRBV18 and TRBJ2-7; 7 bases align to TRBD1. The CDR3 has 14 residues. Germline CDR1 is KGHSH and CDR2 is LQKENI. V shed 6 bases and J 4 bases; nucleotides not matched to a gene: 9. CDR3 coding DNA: TGTGCCAGCTCTCTGAAGGGACAGAAGTACGAGCAGTACGTC. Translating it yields CASSLKGQKYEQYV.

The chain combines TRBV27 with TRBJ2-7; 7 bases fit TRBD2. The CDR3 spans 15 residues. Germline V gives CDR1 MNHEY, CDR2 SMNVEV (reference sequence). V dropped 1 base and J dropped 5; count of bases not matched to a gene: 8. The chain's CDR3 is CASSLLSSGAHEQYF. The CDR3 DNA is TGTGCCAGCAGTTTATTATCTAGCGGAGCCCACGAGCAGTACTTC.

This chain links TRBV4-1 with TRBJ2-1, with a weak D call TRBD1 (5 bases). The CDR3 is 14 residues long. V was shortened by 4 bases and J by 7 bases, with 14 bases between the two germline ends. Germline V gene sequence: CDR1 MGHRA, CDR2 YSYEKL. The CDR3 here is CASSPPAGLNEQFF. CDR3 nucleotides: TGCGCCAGCAGCCCTCCGGCAGGGCTAAATGAGCAGTTCTTC.

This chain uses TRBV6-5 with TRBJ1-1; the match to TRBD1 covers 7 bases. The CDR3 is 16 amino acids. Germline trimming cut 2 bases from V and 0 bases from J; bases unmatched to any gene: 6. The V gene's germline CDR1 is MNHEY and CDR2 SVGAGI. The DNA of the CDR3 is TGTGCCAGCAGTTACCATTACAGGGGCATGAACACTGAAGCTTTCTTT. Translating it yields CASSYHYRGMNTEAFF.

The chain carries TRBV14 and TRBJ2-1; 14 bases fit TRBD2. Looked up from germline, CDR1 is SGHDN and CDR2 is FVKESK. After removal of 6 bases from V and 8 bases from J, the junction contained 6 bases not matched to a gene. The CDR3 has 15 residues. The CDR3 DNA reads TGTGCCAGCAGGCGGACTAGCGGGGGGCCGCATGAGCAGTTCTTC. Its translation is CASRRTSGGPHEQFF.

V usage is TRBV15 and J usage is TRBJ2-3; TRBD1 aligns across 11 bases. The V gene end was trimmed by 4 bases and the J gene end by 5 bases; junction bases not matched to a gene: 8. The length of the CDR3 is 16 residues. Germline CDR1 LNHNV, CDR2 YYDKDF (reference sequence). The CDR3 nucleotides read TGTGCCACCAGCAAACTCAGAGGGACAGGGGGAGATACGCAGTATTTT. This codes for CATSKLRGTGGDTQYF.

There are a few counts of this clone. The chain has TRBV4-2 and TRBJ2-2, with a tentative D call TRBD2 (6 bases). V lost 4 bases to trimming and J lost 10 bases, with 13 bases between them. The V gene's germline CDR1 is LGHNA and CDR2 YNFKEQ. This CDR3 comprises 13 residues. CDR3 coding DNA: TGTGCCAGCAGCCGGAGGGTGGAGGAGGAGCTGTTTTTT. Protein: CASSRRVEEELFF.

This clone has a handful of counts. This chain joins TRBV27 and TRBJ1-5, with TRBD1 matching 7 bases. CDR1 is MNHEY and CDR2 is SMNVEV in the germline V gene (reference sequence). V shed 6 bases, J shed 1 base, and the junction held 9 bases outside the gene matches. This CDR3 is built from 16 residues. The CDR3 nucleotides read TGTGCCAGCAGGGTGACAGGGTCTAAGAGCAATCAGCCCCAGCATTTT. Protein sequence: CASRVTGSKSNQPQHF.

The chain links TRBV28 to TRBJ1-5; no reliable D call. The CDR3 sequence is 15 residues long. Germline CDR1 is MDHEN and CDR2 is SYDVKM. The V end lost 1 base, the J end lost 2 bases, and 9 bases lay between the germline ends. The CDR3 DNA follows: TGTGCCAGCAGTTTATCCGGGAATGGCAATCAGCCCCAGCATTTT. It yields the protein CASSLSGNGNQPQHF. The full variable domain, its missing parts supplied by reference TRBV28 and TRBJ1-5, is DVKVTQSSRYLVKRTGEKVFLECVQDMDHENMFWYRQDPGLGLRLIYFSYDVKMKEKGDIPEGYSVSREKKERFSLILESASTNQTSMYLCASSLSGNGNQPQHFGDGTRLSIL.

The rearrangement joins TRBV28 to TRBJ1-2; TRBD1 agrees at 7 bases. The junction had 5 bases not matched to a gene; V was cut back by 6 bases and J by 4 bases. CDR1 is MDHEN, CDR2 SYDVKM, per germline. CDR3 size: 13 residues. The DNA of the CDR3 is TGTGCCAGCAGCGAGACAGGGAGCTATGGCTACACCTTC. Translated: CASSETGSYGYTF.

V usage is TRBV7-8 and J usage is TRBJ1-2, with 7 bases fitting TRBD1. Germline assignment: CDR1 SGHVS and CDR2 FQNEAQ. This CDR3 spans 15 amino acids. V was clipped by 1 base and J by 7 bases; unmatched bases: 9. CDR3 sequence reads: CASSLGTTGSGGYTF. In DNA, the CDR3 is TGTGCCAGCAGCTTAGGAACGACAGGGAGCGGTGGCTACACCTTC.

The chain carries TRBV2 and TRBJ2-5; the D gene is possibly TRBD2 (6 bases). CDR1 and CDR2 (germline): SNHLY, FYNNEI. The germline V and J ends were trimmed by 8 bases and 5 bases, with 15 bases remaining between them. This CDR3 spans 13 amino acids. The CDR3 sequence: CASQVGLAETQYF. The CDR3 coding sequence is TGTGCCAGCCAAGTAGGGCTAGCGGAGACCCAGTACTTC.